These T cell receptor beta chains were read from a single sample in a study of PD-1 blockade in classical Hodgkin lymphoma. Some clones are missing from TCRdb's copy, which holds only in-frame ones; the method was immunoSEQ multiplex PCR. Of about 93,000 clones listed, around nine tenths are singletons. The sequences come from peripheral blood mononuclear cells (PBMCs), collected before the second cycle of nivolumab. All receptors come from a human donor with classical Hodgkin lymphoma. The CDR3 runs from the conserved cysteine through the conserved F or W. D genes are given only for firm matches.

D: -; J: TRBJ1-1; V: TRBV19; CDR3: CASSIARGLMNTEAFF
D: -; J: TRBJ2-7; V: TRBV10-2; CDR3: CASMDGRRYEQYF
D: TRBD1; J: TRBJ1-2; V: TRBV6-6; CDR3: CASSYSTGDGYTF
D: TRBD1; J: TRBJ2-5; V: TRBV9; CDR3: CASSGASAGGEGTQYF
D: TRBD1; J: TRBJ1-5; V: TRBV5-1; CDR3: CASRTGTGVDQPQHF
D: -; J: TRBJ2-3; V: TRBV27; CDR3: CASSLRPGGVRTDTQYF
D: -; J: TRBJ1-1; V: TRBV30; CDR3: CAWSVMWSVNTEAFF
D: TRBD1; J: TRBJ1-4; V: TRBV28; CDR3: CASSLGQGAGEKLFF
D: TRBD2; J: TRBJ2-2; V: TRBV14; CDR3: CASSLWGGINTGELFF
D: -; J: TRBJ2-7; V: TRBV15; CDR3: CATSRFSGDYEQYF
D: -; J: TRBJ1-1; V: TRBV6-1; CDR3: CASSVLEGSTEAFF
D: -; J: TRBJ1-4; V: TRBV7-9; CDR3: CASSPTKGWADEKLFF
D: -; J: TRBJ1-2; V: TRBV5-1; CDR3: CASSLAITDNYGHTF
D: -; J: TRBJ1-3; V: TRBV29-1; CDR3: CSVQGRASGNTIYF
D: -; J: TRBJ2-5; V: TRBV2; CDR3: CASRASETQYF
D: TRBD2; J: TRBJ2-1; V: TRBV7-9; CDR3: CASSSSGSYNEQFF
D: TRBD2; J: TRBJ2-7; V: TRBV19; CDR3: CASSSPRGLAGVYEQYF
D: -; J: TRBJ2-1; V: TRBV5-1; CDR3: CASSSRLDVVTGNEQFF
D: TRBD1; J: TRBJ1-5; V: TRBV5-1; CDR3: CASSKGQDQPQHF
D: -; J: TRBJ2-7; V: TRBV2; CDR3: CASSPETDYEQYF
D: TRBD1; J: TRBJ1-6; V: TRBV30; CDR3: CAWSGQGYSPLHF
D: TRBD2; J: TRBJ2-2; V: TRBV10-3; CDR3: CAIRETKREMVGELFF
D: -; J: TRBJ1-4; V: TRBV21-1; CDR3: CASSKGRHRQSEKLFF
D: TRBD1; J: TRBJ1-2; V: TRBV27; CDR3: CASSLYAGGNYGYTF
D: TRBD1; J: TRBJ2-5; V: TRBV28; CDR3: CASSLDRVVETQYF
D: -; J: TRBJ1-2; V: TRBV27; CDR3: CASSSPKGKNYGYTF
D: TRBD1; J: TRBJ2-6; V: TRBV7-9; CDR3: CASIDRAGANVLTF
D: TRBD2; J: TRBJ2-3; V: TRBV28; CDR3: CASTSTSGADTQYF
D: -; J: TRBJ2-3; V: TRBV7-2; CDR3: CASSREGLAHEKDTQYF
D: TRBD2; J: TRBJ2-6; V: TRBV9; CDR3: CASSVETAGGPGANVLTF
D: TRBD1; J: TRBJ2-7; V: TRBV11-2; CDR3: CASSFLRQGSHEQYF
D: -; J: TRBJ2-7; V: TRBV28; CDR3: CASSSSRGGSKVAEQYF
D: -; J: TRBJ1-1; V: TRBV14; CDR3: CASSQEAGVGTEAFF
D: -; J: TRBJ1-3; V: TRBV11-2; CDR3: CASSPTAHSGNTIYF
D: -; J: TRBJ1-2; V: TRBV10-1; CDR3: CAKPPQLVCYTF
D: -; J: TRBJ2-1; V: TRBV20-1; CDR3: CSARHLNEQFF
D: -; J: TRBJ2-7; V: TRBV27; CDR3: CASGTGYEQYF
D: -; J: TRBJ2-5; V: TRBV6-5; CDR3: CASSSPRGPEETQYF
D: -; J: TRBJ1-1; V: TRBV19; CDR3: CASIKGMNTEAFF
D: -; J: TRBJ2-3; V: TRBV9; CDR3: CASTPEGERTDTQYF
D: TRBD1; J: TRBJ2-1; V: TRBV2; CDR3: CASSVWSGGAGNEQFF
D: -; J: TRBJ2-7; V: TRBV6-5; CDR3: CASSYSQVRVEQYF
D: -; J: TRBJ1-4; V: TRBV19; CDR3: CASSLETPGRSGAKLFF
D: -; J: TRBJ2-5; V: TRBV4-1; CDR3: CASSQDAGQQETQYF
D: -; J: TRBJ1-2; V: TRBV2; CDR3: CATRAWGYGYTF
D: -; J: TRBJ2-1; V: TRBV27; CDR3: CASSLNYNEQFF
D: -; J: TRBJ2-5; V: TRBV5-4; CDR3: CASSTDGSGVETQYF
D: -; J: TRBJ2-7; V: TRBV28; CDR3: CASSLYLAGGTYEQYF
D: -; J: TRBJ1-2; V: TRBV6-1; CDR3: CASSRGGRYGYTF
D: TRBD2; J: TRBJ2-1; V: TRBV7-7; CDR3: CASSPGLAASNEQFF
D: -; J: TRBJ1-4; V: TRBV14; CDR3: CASMMAEGYEKLFF